Presented here are 3 T cell receptor beta chains from one specimen sequenced in a study of cytomegalovirus exposure and HLA in healthy donors. Only in-frame clones appear in the TCRdb table, and some are missing; sequencing was by immunoSEQ multiplex PCR. There are about 170,000 clones in the sample; 70% to 90% occur only once, and around 2% lies in the top ten. What was sequenced was PBMCs. The source is a woman under 30 in good health and CMV-seronegative.

The chain recombines TRBV2 with TRBJ1-5; TRBD1 agrees at 7 bases. The germline gives CDR1 SNHLY, CDR2 FYNNEI. V shed 4 bases and J 1 base; nucleotides not matched to a gene: 13. This CDR3 region has 18 residues. CDR3 nucleotide sequence: TGTGCCAGCAGTGCGACCGTGACAGGGCTAGGAAGCAATCAGCCCCAGCATTTT. Translated, it gives CASSATVTGLGSNQPQHF.

The rearrangement links TRBV4-3 to TRBJ1-5, with 7 bases lining up with TRBD1. From germline, CDR1 is LGHNA and CDR2 YSLEER. The CDR3 sequence is 18 residues long. Trimming removed 0 bases from V and 8 bases from J; junction bases left unmatched: 16. The CDR3 sequence is CASSQDLGRQGVGKPQHF. The CDR3 region has the DNA TGCGCCAGCAGCCAAGATCTTGGGAGACAGGGAGTGGGAAAGCCCCAGCATTTT.

The chain recombines TRBV25-1 with TRBJ1-6; D is ambiguous. V was pared by 4 bases and J by 8 bases, with 12 bases between. This CDR3 has 14 amino acids. Germline loops: CDR1 MGHDK, CDR2 SYGVNS. The CDR3 is CASSASLGDSPLHF. CDR3 in DNA: TGTGCCAGCAGTGCCAGCCTCGGGGATTCACCCCTCCACTTT.